These 8 T cell receptor beta chains came from one sample sequenced in a study of T cells in Graves' hyperthyroidism and ophthalmopathy (dated by TCRdb to between 2018 and 2021). Library preparation used multiplex PCR. Sequencing relied on an Illumina HiSeq 2000. The TCR beta CDR3 regions were amplified from RNA transcripts. A first-round RT-PCR of the TCR CDR3 used the HTBI primer set with the Qiagen OneStep RT-PCR kit. The raw public data were reprocessed by TCRdb itself: fastp quality trimming at Q25, MiXCR clonotype calling, in-frame beta chains only. For every CDR3 protein sequence, its rows merge into one entry that carries the most common genes and DNA. This sample lists over 700,000 distinct CDR3 sequences; 35% were detected once. The ten most abundant clones make up around 29% of the sample. The sequencing sample was made of blood. The source is a woman between 40 and 55 years old with Graves' hyperthyroidism.

This clonotype has a count of ten or more. The chain joins TRBV12-3 or TRBV12-4 to TRBJ1-2, with D perhaps TRBD1 (5 bases). The CDR3 runs 15 residues. Trimming removed 5 bases from V and 1 base from J, with 14 bases in between. The CDR3: CASSQSRGVNYGYTF. The CDR3 DNA reads as TGTGCCAGCAGTCAAAGTCGAGGGGTTAACTATGGCTACACCTTC.

The rearrangement uses TRBV20-1 and TRBJ2-3; TRBD2 agrees at 9 bases. Germline CDR1 DFQATT, CDR2 SNEGSKA (reference sequence). The CDR3 is 14 amino acids. J lost 5 bases, V lost 1 base, and 4 bases had no gene match. The CDR3 region has the DNA TGCAGTGCTAGAGTAGCGGGAGATAGAGATACGCAGTATTTT. Protein sequence: CSARVAGDRDTQYF.

The V and J genes are TRBV7-3 and TRBJ2-2; D perhaps matches TRBD1 (6 bases). V was clipped by 6 bases and J by 3 bases, with 14 bases between them. The CDR3 runs to 15 residues. Per the germline V gene, CDR1 is SGHTA and CDR2 is FQGTGA. The CDR3 is CASSSGAGDTGELFF. The DNA for the CDR3 is TGTGCCAGCAGTTCCGGGGCAGGGGACACCGGGGAGCTGTTTTTT.

About this clonotype itself: Since the CDR3 does not end with the conserved phenylalanine or tryptophan, this likely comes from a read error. Because the CDR3's place on the DNA is in doubt, the DNA is left out and the CDR3 is given as listed by TCRdb. The CDR3 spells CASSQELRQ. The rearrangement uses TRBV4-3 and TRBJ1-5. In germline, CDR1 is LGHNA, CDR2 YSLEER. The CDR3 is 9 amino acids in total, end residues counted.

To note about this clonotype: A read error may account for a junction end that differs from germline. The chain employs TRBV2 and TRBJ2-7; D not certain. The CDR3 sequence is 15 residues long. Germline V gene data show CDR1 as SNHLY and CDR2 as FYNNEI. The CDR3 DNA reads TGTGCCAGCACCGATCGAGTTGCCTCCCCCTACGGGCAGTACTTC. Protein product: CASTDRVASPYGQYF.

This clonotype occurred a few times. The CDR3 DNA sequence: TGTGCCAGCAGTGCCCGACAGGACGCCGAGCAGTACTTC. Translation gives CASSARQDAEQYF. This chain connects TRBV6-2 or TRBV6-3 to TRBJ2-7; a possible D gene is TRBD1 (6 bases). V dropped 5 bases and J dropped 6 bases, with 14 bases sitting between them. CDR1 is MNHEY, CDR2 SVGEGT, per germline. The CDR3 is 13 residues long.

This sequence joins TRBV7-3 and TRBJ1-1; TRBD1 agrees at 7 bases. The germline gives CDR1 SGHTA, CDR2 FQGTGA. The CDR3 extends over 15 amino acids. J was trimmed by 3 bases and V by 5 bases; bases with no gene match: 9. This CDR3 is CASSVSRQGHTEAFF. CDR3 in DNA: TGTGCCAGCAGCGTTAGTAGACAGGGCCACACTGAAGCTTTCTTT.

This clonotype occurred many times. This rearrangement joins TRBV7-9 to TRBJ2-7, with D possibly matching TRBD1 (6 bases). The CDR3 has 14 amino acids. V was shortened by 5 bases and J by 3 bases, with 14 bases between the two germline ends. CDR1 is SEHNR and CDR2 is FQNEAQ in the germline V gene (reference sequence). The CDR3 DNA sequence: TGTGCCAGCAGCCAGACAGGTTTTAGCTACGAGCAGTACTTC. Its protein product is CASSQTGFSYEQYF.